The source of this T cell receptor beta chain is a study of blood T cell repertoires in COVID-19. This clone was picked up one time. Trimming removed 1 base at V and 0 bases at J, with 12 bases between. Germline CDR1 reads SGHVS; CDR2 reads FQNEAQ. CDR3 length equals 16 residues. The repertoire was sequenced with immunoSEQ multiplex PCR; TCRdb's copy has only in-frame clones and lacks some. The table has tens of thousands of clones, approximately 81% seen once. This TCR was sampled from a man older than 75 with acute or convalescent COVID-19. The material sequenced was peripheral blood. V gene TRBV7-8 combines with J gene TRBJ1-1; maybe TRBD1 (5 bases). The CDR3 here is CASSLGLEGMNTEAFF. The CDR3 DNA follows: TGTGCCAGCAGCTTAGGTTTGGAGGGGATGAACACTGAAGCTTTCTTT.